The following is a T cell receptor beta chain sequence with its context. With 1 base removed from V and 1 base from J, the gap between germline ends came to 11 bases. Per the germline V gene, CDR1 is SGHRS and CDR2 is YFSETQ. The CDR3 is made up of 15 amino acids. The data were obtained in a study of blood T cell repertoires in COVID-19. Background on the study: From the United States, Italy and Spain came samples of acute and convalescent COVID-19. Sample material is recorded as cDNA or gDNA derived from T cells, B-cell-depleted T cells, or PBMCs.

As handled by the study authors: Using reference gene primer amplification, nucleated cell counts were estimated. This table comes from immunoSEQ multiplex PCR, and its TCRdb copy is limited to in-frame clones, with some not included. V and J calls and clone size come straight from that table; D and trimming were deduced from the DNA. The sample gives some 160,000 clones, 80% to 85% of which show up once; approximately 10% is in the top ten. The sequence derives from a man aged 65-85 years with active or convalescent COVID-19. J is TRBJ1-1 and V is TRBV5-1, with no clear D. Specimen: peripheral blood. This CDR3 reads CASSLMYTQNTEAFF. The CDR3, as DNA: TGCGCCAGCAGCTTGATGTACACACAGAACACTGAAGCTTTCTTT.